A selection of T cell receptor beta chains follows, all from one sample in a study of cytomegalovirus exposure and HLA in healthy donors. Assay: immunoSEQ multiplex PCR; the TCRdb copy retains only in-frame clones and omits some. The sample includes around 150,000 clones, roughly 9% of them seen just once. The sequenced sample was PBMCs. The receptors stem from a woman between 40 and 55 years old in good health and CMV-seropositive. The CDR3 runs from the conserved cysteine through the conserved F or W. A D gene is named only where the DNA matches it firmly. Only some rows state a clone size, as once, few, many or a class for expanded clones.

TRBJ1-1,few,-,TRBV10-3,CAITVGLQTEAFF
TRBJ2-1,few,-,TRBV2,CASSVGAHNEQFF
TRBJ2-4,few,TRBD1,TRBV18,CASSPDRGRTKNIQYF
TRBJ1-2,-,-,TRBV6-5,CASSYSDFYGYTF
TRBJ1-3,few,-,TRBV11-3,CASSLVNSGNTIYF
TRBJ1-2,-,-,TRBV6-5,CASTTGDRGYTF
TRBJ2-5,-,TRBD2,TRBV9,CASSVGSGGYQETQYF
TRBJ1-2,-,-,TRBV19,CASRSSYGYTF
TRBJ2-6,-,TRBD1,TRBV12-5,CASGLVELRFNKRDRLGANVLTF
TRBJ1-2,-,-,TRBV27,CASSFRGNGYTF
TRBJ1-5,few,TRBD1,TRBV5-6,CASSLDRGYQPQHF
TRBJ2-2,-,-,TRBV7-2,CASSLVLASTGELFF
TRBJ1-6,few,-,TRBV28,CASSSASDSLHF
TRBJ1-5,few,-,TRBV5-1,CASSLGVGASNQPQHF
TRBJ2-6,-,TRBD1,TRBV7-9,CASSLRTGGASGANVLTF
TRBJ1-5,-,-,TRBV7-9,CASSFFSNQPQHF
TRBJ2-5,few,TRBD1,TRBV19,CASSIIPGTGGQETQYF
TRBJ2-2,once,-,TRBV11-2,CASSPSRLRTGELFF
TRBJ1-4,-,-,TRBV5-1,CASHSIGGSNEKLFF
TRBJ1-2,-,TRBD1,TRBV10-1,CASRKSGTGNYGYTF
TRBJ1-3,few,-,TRBV7-6,CASSSHGTGNTIYF
TRBJ1-6,-,TRBD1,TRBV5-6,CASSVGTAYNSPLHF
TRBJ1-4,few,-,TRBV27,CASSLSWGRNEKLFF
TRBJ1-1,few,-,TRBV5-1,CASSNQPTGPNTEAFF
TRBJ1-5,few,TRBD1,TRBV18,CASSPGQGALQPQHF
TRBJ1-6,-,-,TRBV19,CASTSSYNSPLHF
TRBJ2-7,-,-,TRBV7-6,CASSLSGDFTYEQYF
TRBJ1-4,many,TRBD1,TRBV27,CASSPLDRHSGHEKLFF
TRBJ1-1,-,-,TRBV6-5,CASRSTVDTEAFF
TRBJ1-3,few,-,TRBV6-5,CASSYSPGSGNTIYF
TRBJ2-3,-,-,TRBV21-1,CASGARSRGVTDTQYF
TRBJ2-7,-,-,TRBV7-2,CASSRDRNSYEQYF
TRBJ1-1,-,-,TRBV11-2,CASTDSLAGEAFF
TRBJ1-2,few,TRBD1,TRBV5-4,CASSLDRGLVYGYTF
TRBJ2-7,few,-,TRBV7-9,CASSPWAATYEQYF
TRBJ1-5,few,TRBD1,TRBV4-3,CASSQDGQGAQPQHF
TRBJ2-1,few,-,TRBV10-3,CAISESILVLNEQFF
TRBJ1-1,few,-,TRBV11-3,CASSPTGIGEAFF
TRBJ2-3,few,TRBD2,TRBV5-1,CASSLAGGRPDTQYF
TRBJ2-7,-,TRBD2,TRBV5-4,CASSLGGGRREQYF
TRBJ2-2,-,-,TRBV10-3,CAISENSLNTGELFF
TRBJ1-6,-,TRBD1,TRBV5-1,CASSLQGLDSPLHF
TRBJ2-2,few,TRBD2,TRBV7-6,CASSWVAGTGELFF
TRBJ2-5,few,-,TRBV12-1,CASSFYRYQETQYF
TRBJ1-5,few,TRBD1,TRBV2,CASRTGRNNQPQHF
TRBJ2-2,-,TRBD1,TRBV5-1,CASSSGQADTGELFF
TRBJ1-6,-,TRBD1,TRBV6-6,CASTWTGGSPLHF